The 26 T cell receptor beta chains below come from one sample, sequenced in a study of blood T cell repertoires in COVID-19. Repertoires were generated with immunoSEQ multiplex PCR, while TCRdb's copy carries only in-frame clones and drops some. The top ten clones hold approximately 2% of a sample with about 150,000 clones, roughly four fifths of them seen once. Sequencing used peripheral blood. The source is a woman older than 75 with acute or convalescent COVID-19.

The J gene is TRBJ1-2, the V gene TRBV7-9, with TRBD1 as a possible D gene (6 bases). This CDR3 spans 16 amino acids. CDR1 is SEHNR, CDR2 FQNEAQ, per germline (reference sequence). Trimming shortened V by 0 bases and J by 1 base, and 12 bases separated the two germline ends. The CDR3 sequence is CASSLARTVINYGYTF. The CDR3, as DNA: TGTGCCAGCAGCTTAGCGAGGACAGTCATTAACTATGGCTACACCTTC. Full variable domain (missing parts from reference TRBV7-9 and TRBJ1-2): DTGVSQNPRHKITKRGQNVTFRCDPISEHNRLYWYRQTLGQGPEFLTYFQNEAQLEKSRLLSDRFSAERPKGSFSTLEIQRTEQGDSAMYLCASSLARTVINYGYTFGSGTRLTVV.

The V call is TRBV3-1 (or the pseudogene TRBV3-2), the J call TRBJ2-5; TRBD1 is a possible D gene (5 bases). Germline V gene data show CDR1 as LGHDT and CDR2 as YNNKEL (reference sequence). V was clipped by 2 bases and J by 2 bases, with 9 bases between them. CDR3 length equals 14 residues. DNA for the CDR3: TGTGCCAGCAGCCAAAGCAGGGTTCAAGAGACCCAGTACTTC. Its translation: CASSQSRVQETQYF.

V is TRBV25-1 and J is TRBJ2-1, with 7 bases matching TRBD1. The CDR3 runs 16 residues. Germline V lookup: CDR1 MGHDK, CDR2 SYGVNS. V lost 3 bases, J lost 0 bases, and 5 bases stayed unmatched. The DNA for the CDR3 is TGTGCCAGCAGTGATTTACAGGGGAACTCCTACAATGAGCAGTTCTTC. Translation gives CASSDLQGNSYNEQFF.

The CDR3 sequence: CASSLPGQNNEKLFF. CDR3 nucleotide sequence: TGTGCCAGCAGCTTGCCCGGACAGAATAATGAAAAACTGTTTTTT. The J gene is TRBJ1-4, the V gene TRBV5-6; perhaps TRBD1 as D (6 bases). The germline V and J ends were trimmed by 1 base and 4 bases, with 11 bases remaining between them. Looked up from germline, CDR1 is SGHDT and CDR2 is YYEEEE. CDR3 length: 15 amino acids. Supplemented by reference TRBV5-6 and TRBJ1-4, the full variable domain reads DAGVTQSPTHLIKTRGQQVTLRCSPKSGHDTVSWYQQALGQGPQFIFQYYEEEERQRGNFPDRFSGHQFPNYSSELNVNALLLGDSALYLCASSLPGQNNEKLFFGSGTQLSVL.

The CDR3 DNA is TGTGCCAGCAGCTTGGCCGAAGAGACCCAGTACTTC. This codes for CASSLAEETQYF. The V call is TRBV5-8, the J call TRBJ2-5; D is unclear. CDR3 length equals 12 residues. V dropped 0 bases and J dropped 3 bases, with 3 bases sitting between them. Germline V CDR1 and CDR2: SGHTS, YDEGEE.

The chain recombines TRBV28 with TRBJ1-6; 7 nucleotides align to TRBD1. Germline V lookup: CDR1 MDHEN, CDR2 SYDVKM. There are 15 residues in the CDR3. Trimming removed 3 bases from V and 10 bases from J; junction bases left unmatched: 9. CDR3 nucleotide sequence: TGTGCCAGCAGTTTGGGACAGTGGGTGGGGTCACCCCTCCACTTT. Translated: CASSLGQWVGSPLHF.

The V call is TRBV6-4, the J call TRBJ2-2, with D possibly TRBD1 on 6 matching bases. V was trimmed by 6 bases and J by 2 bases, leaving 10 bases between them. Germline lookup yields CDR1 MRHNA and CDR2 SNTAGT. The CDR3 length is 14 residues. The CDR3 nucleotides read TGTGCCAGCAGACGGACAGAAAACACCGGGGAGCTGTTTTTT. It yields the protein CASRRTENTGELFF.

This chain links TRBV7-3 with TRBJ2-1; the match to TRBD1 covers 9 bases. Trimming at V came to 5 bases and at J to 1 base, leaving 9 bases not matched to a gene. Per germline, CDR1 SGHTA and CDR2 FQGTGA. The CDR3 extends over 17 amino acids. Here the CDR3 reads CASSPTGGQGSYNEQFF. In DNA, the CDR3 is TGTGCCAGCAGCCCTACAGGCGGACAGGGGTCCTACAATGAGCAGTTCTTC.

The chain has TRBV2 and TRBJ2-3; 9 nucleotides line up with TRBD1. Trimming removed 5 bases from V and 0 bases from J; junction bases left unmatched: 3. This CDR3 contains 15 residues. The germline V gene has CDR1 SNHLY and CDR2 FYNNEI. The CDR3 sequence is CASSPDRGSTDTQYF. Here the CDR3 DNA reads TGTGCCAGCAGTCCGGACAGGGGAAGCACAGATACGCAGTATTTT.

The CDR3 DNA reads TGTGCCAGCAGCACCAAAGACCCGGGACAGGCCATCTATGGCTACACCTTC. Protein product: CASSTKDPGQAIYGYTF. The chain carries TRBV11-2 and TRBJ1-2; 8 bases line up with TRBD1. Germline-derived CDR1 and CDR2 are SGHAT and FQNNGV. Losses at the gene ends were 5 bases for V and 4 bases for J; bases not matched to a gene: 15. CDR3 length: 17 residues.

The rearrangement joins TRBV27 to TRBJ1-1; D is undetermined. Germline V gives CDR1 MNHEY, CDR2 SMNVEV (reference sequence). Trimming took off 4 bases at V and 5 bases at J, with 17 bases between the two ends. The CDR3 extends over 15 amino acids. DNA for the CDR3: TGTGCCAGCAGTTCCACCGGGATCAAGTGGACTGAAGCTTTCTTT. Translating gives CASSSTGIKWTEAFF.

The V and J genes are TRBV3-1 (or the pseudogene TRBV3-2) and TRBJ2-6, with D possibly being TRBD2 (6 bases). V was shortened by 2 bases and J by 4 bases, with 18 bases between the two germline ends. Germline V lookup: CDR1 LGHDT, CDR2 YNNKEL (reference sequence). This CDR3 contains 18 residues. CDR3 in amino acids: CASSQFSGGLAGANVLTF. The CDR3 DNA follows: TGTGCCAGCAGCCAATTTAGCGGCGGCCTGGCCGGGGCCAACGTCCTGACTTTC.

V is TRBV18 and J is TRBJ1-1; the D is unclear. Germline-derived CDR1 and CDR2 are KGHSH and LQKENI. Trimming shortened V by 3 bases and J by 4 bases, and 15 bases separated the two germline ends. The CDR3 runs 15 residues. CDR3 bases: TGTGCCAGCTCACCCCTCGGAGAGGGCGGCACTGAAGCTTTCTTT. This codes for CASSPLGEGGTEAFF.

The genes are TRBV2 and TRBJ1-5; no reliable D call. The CDR3 contains 13 residues. Germline V gene lookup returns CDR1 SNHLY and CDR2 FYNNEI. With 8 bases removed from V and 2 bases from J, the gap between germline ends came to 10 bases. Here the CDR3 reads CASGLSRNQPQHF. The CDR3 nucleotides read TGTGCCAGCGGGCTAAGTCGCAATCAGCCCCAGCATTTT.

The chain uses TRBV6-5 and TRBJ1-4, with a possible D match to TRBD1 (5 bases). CDR1 is MNHEY and CDR2 is SVGAGI in the germline V gene. V lost 4 bases, J lost 8 bases, and 14 bases lay in between. The CDR3 sequence is 14 residues long. CDR3 nucleotides: TGTGCCAGCAGTTCGGACACCTCTGGAGAAAAACTGTTTTTT. Residues: CASSSDTSGEKLFF.

V is TRBV9 and J is TRBJ2-2; TRBD2 matches 9 bases. The CDR3 totals 15 residues. J gave up 7 bases and V 4 bases, and 8 bases lay outside the gene matches. Germline V lookup: CDR1 SGDLS, CDR2 YYNGEE. CDR3 bases: TGTGCCAGCAGCTCGACTAGCGGCACATACGGGGAGCTGTTTTTT. As protein: CASSSTSGTYGELFF.

The V and J genes are TRBV5-5 and TRBJ2-7; 9 bases align to TRBD1. Germline CDR1 SGHKS, CDR2 YYEKEE (reference sequence). V lost 2 bases to trimming and J lost 5 bases; unmatched junction nucleotides: 2. The CDR3 is 13 residues long. The CDR3 DNA sequence: TGTGCCAGCAGCTTTGGGGACAGGGACGAGCAGTACTTC. Translation gives CASSFGDRDEQYF.

The gene calls are TRBV19 and TRBJ1-5, with TRBD1 identical over 7 bases. J was trimmed by 7 bases and V by 9 bases; bases with no gene match: 9. Germline lookup yields CDR1 LNHDA and CDR2 SQIVND (reference sequence). The CDR3 is 13 residues long. CDR3 DNA: TGTGCCAGCGAGGAGGGGGCCGGGCAGCCCCAGCATTTT. This gives the protein CASEEGAGQPQHF.

This clone has only one observation. The chain links TRBV4-2 to TRBJ2-1; TRBD1 might be the D (6 bases). Germline lookup yields CDR1 LGHNA and CDR2 YNFKEQ. The CDR3 totals 15 residues. Trimming took 5 bases from V and 1 from J, leaving 12 bases between them. In DNA form, the CDR3 reads TGTGCCAGCAGCGCGACAGGCCGTTCCTACAATGAGCAGTTCTTC. Residues: CASSATGRSYNEQFF.

This clone was counted only a few times. This sequence joins TRBV20-1 and TRBJ1-2; D ambiguous. Germline CDR1 is DFQATT and CDR2 is SNEGSKA (reference sequence). Trimming stripped 6 bases from V and 6 bases from J, with 11 bases between. This CDR3 comprises 11 residues. CDR3 sequence (DNA): TGCAGTGCCACCCTTAGAGATGGCTACACCTTC. Translation: CSATLRDGYTF.

The rearrangement links TRBV7-3 to TRBJ2-2; 9 bases fit TRBD1. Germline V lookup: CDR1 SGHTA, CDR2 FQGTGA. This CDR3 is built from 17 residues. The V gene end was trimmed by 4 bases and the J gene end by 8 bases; junction bases not matched to a gene: 14. The CDR3 DNA reads as TGTGCCAGCAGCTATACACTGGGACAGGGAACAGTTGGGGAGCTGTTTTTT. Protein sequence: CASSYTLGQGTVGELFF. The full variable domain, its missing parts supplied by reference TRBV7-3 and TRBJ2-2, is GAGVSQTPSNKVTEKGKYVELRCDPISGHTALYWYRQSLGQGPEFLIYFQGTGAADDSGLPNDRFFAVRPEGSVSTLKIQRTERGDSAVYLCASSYTLGQGTVGELFFGEGSRLTVL.

The chain recombines TRBV5-6 with TRBJ1-6, with a tentative D call TRBD1 (6 bases). Germline assignment: CDR1 SGHDT and CDR2 YYEEEE. Trimming removed 4 bases from V and 8 bases from J, with 13 bases in between. The CDR3 is 14 residues long. CDR3 sequence: CASSGNPGDSPLHF. The CDR3 region has the DNA TGTGCCAGCAGCGGGAACCCAGGGGATTCACCCCTCCACTTT.

The chain links TRBV19 to TRBJ1-4; D is undetermined. Germline assignment: CDR1 LNHDA and CDR2 SQIVND (reference sequence). The CDR3 runs to 13 residues. Trimming left V 0 bases short and J 13 bases short, with 12 bases between. The CDR3: CASSIDPAAGLFF. The CDR3 DNA is TGTGCCAGTAGTATAGATCCGGCAGCGGGACTGTTTTTT.

This CDR3 is CAWSSTGYEQYF. DNA for the CDR3: TGTGCCTGGAGTTCCACAGGATACGAGCAGTACTTC. The V call is TRBV30, the J call TRBJ2-7; a possible D gene is TRBD1 (5 bases). Looked up from germline, CDR1 is GTSNPN and CDR2 is SVGIG (reference sequence). The CDR3 has 12 residues. The germline V and J ends were trimmed by 2 bases and 4 bases, with 9 bases remaining between them.

The chain carries TRBV28 and TRBJ2-7, with 8 bases that match TRBD1. The CDR3 runs 12 residues. The V gene's germline CDR1 is MDHEN and CDR2 SYDVKM. Germline trimming cut 11 bases from V and 7 bases from J; bases unmatched to any gene: 10. CDR3 in amino acids: CASGGGIREQYF. The CDR3 nucleotides are TGTGCCTCAGGGGGCGGCATTAGGGAGCAGTACTTC.

This chain connects TRBV7-9 to TRBJ2-3; D possibly corresponds to TRBD1 (5 bases). Trimming took 0 bases from V and 2 from J, leaving 6 bases between them. Per germline, CDR1 SEHNR and CDR2 FQNEAQ (reference sequence). This CDR3 has 14 residues. CDR3 nucleotide sequence: TGTGCCAGCAGCTTAGCGGGGCCCACAGATACGCAGTATTTT. Protein sequence: CASSLAGPTDTQYF.